One and the same sample provided the 7 T cell receptor beta chains below, sequenced in a study of blood T cell repertoires in COVID-19. Libraries were prepared by immunoSEQ multiplex PCR; TCRdb keeps only in-frame clonotypes and omits some of them. This table has tens of thousands of clones, 80% to 90% appearing once. Sample: peripheral blood. These receptors came from a man aged 30 to 39 with active or convalescent COVID-19.

This chain connects TRBV25-1 to TRBJ1-2; 7 positions agree with TRBD1. Trimming cost V 4 bases and J 4 bases; bases outside gene matches: 12. The CDR3 sequence is 16 residues long. Germline-derived CDR1 and CDR2 are MGHDK and SYGVNS. The CDR3 DNA is TGTGCCAGCAGTGGATGGAACAGGGGATATGGCTATGGCTACACCTTC. Encoded protein: CASSGWNRGYGYGYTF.

This chain links TRBV19 with TRBJ1-1; the D is unclear. The CDR3 has 11 amino acids. Germline V CDR1 and CDR2: LNHDA, SQIVND (reference sequence). V was trimmed by 7 bases and J by 7 bases, leaving 10 bases between them. The CDR3 nucleotides read TGTGCCAGTACGAAAAGCTTTGAAGCTTTCTTT. This encodes CASTKSFEAFF.

The rearrangement uses TRBV7-9 and TRBJ2-7; 11 nucleotides agree with TRBD2. The CDR3 has 14 residues. V was clipped by 1 base and J by 6 bases; unmatched bases: 2. The V gene's germline CDR1 is SEHNR and CDR2 FQNEAQ (reference sequence). This CDR3 is CASSLEGLAGEQYV. DNA of the CDR3: TGTGCCAGCAGCTTAGAAGGACTAGCGGGCGAGCAGTACGTC.

V gene TRBV19 combines with J gene TRBJ1-4; perhaps TRBD1 as D (5 bases). The CDR3 loop spans 12 amino acids. CDR1 is LNHDA and CDR2 is SQIVND in the germline V gene (reference sequence). V gave up 5 bases and J gave up 8 bases, with 9 bases separating them. In nucleotides, the CDR3 is TGTGCCAGTAGTGACTCAGGGGAAAAACTGTTTTTT. Its translation is CASSDSGEKLFF. The full variable domain, its missing parts supplied by reference TRBV19 and TRBJ1-4, is DGGITQSPKYLFRKEGQNVTLSCEQNLNHDAMYWYRQDPGQGLRLIYYSQIVNDFQKGDIAEGYSVSREKKESFPLTVTSAQKNPTAFYLCASSDSGEKLFFGSGTQLSVL.

The table lists this clone with a count of one. This chain uses TRBV11-3 with TRBJ2-3; a weak D match, TRBD1 (6 bases). The CDR3 length is 17 residues. Germline V CDR1 and CDR2: SGHNT, YENEEA. Between the trimmed V and J ends, which lost 4 bases and 1 base, there was a span of 18 bases. For the CDR3, the DNA is TGTGCCAGCAGCTCGGCCTGGGATCACAGGGGCACAGATACGCAGTATTTT. Amino acids: CASSSAWDHRGTDTQYF.

Here the CDR3 reads CASSGGAGGGAVDTQYF. CDR3 in DNA: TGTGCCAGCAGTGGCGGGGCCGGCGGGGGGGCCGTAGATACGCAGTATTTT. The gene calls are TRBV2 and TRBJ2-3; 9 bases align to TRBD2. V was clipped by 4 bases and J by 5 bases; unmatched bases: 13. CDR3 length equals 17 residues. Germline V CDR1 and CDR2: SNHLY, FYNNEI.

The chain is built from TRBV6-5 and TRBJ1-6, with D unresolved. This CDR3 has 15 amino acids. The V end was cut by 6 bases, the J end by 0 bases, with 9 bases between. Germline CDR1 and CDR2: MNHEY and SVGAGI. CDR3 coding DNA: TGTGCCAGCAGCGACGGGGACTCCTATAATTCACCCCTCCACTTT. It translates to CASSDGDSYNSPLHF.